These 32 T cell receptor beta chains were all obtained from the same sample, sequenced in a study of blood T cell repertoires in COVID-19. This table comes from immunoSEQ multiplex PCR, and its TCRdb copy is limited to in-frame clones, with some not included. The sample records 220,000 or so clones, around four fifths being singletons. The sample was peripheral blood. Receptor source: a woman aged 80 or older with COVID-19, enrolled during active disease.

V gene TRBV27 combines with J gene TRBJ1-6; 7 bases align to TRBD1. CDR3 size: 15 residues. Germline V gene sequence: CDR1 MNHEY, CDR2 SMNVEV (reference sequence). The CDR3 here is CAFVGVTGDNSPLHF. The CDR3 nucleotides are TGTGCATTCGTCGGGGTAACAGGGGATAATTCACCCCTCCACTTT.

The V gene is TRBV30, the J gene TRBJ2-3; TRBD2 agrees at 10 bases. The V and J ends lost 2 bases and 5 bases, in that order; junction bases with no gene match: 13. The germline V gene encodes CDR1 GTSNPN and CDR2 SVGIG (reference sequence). CDR3 length equals 17 residues. The CDR3: CAWSPSGLAGAGDTQYF. CDR3 sequence (DNA): TGTGCCTGGAGTCCCAGCGGGCTAGCGGGAGCGGGAGATACGCAGTATTTT.

CDR3 in DNA: TGCGCCAGCAGCGCCGGGACAGGGGGGTTTCGTGTGACTGAAGCTTTCTTT. Amino acid sequence: CASSAGTGGFRVTEAFF. The chain carries TRBV5-1 and TRBJ1-1; TRBD1 aligns across 11 bases. Germline CDR1 and CDR2: SGHRS and YFSETQ. The CDR3 loop spans 17 amino acids. V lost 4 bases, J lost 5 bases, and 13 bases stayed unmatched. The variable domain in full, with the rest retrieved from reference TRBV5-1 and TRBJ1-1, is KAGVTQTPRYLIKTRGQQVTLSCSPISGHRSVSWYQQTPGQGLQFLFEYFSETQRNKGNFPGRFSGRQFSNSRSEMNVSTLELGDSALYLCASSAGTGGFRVTEAFFGQGTRLTVV.

This clone has only a few counts. The chain joins TRBV10-3 to TRBJ1-1, with D possibly matching TRBD1 (6 bases). V dropped 5 bases and J dropped 3 bases, with 16 bases sitting between them. CDR1 and CDR2 (germline): ENHRY, SYGVKD. The CDR3 covers 15 residues. The DNA of the CDR3 is TGTGCCATCAGTAATGGGCCGACAGGATACACTGAAGCTTTCTTT. This translates into CAISNGPTGYTEAFF.

This clone was counted between two and nine times. The genes are TRBV18 and TRBJ2-1; D is unresolved. Germline V CDR1 and CDR2: KGHSH, LQKENI. The CDR3 spans 17 residues. Trimming pared 2 bases from V and 7 bases from J, leaving 21 bases between. In DNA, the CDR3 is TGTGCCAGCTCACCAGAAGATAGCTCCTATAGGTCTAATGAGCAGTTCTTC. The encoded protein is CASSPEDSSYRSNEQFF.

This clone has a handful of counts. The CDR3 nucleotides read TGTGCCAGCAGACCCCCGGGACAGGCCCGTTATGGCTACACCTTC. Translation gives CASRPPGQARYGYTF. This chain joins TRBV6-5 and TRBJ1-2, with TRBD1 identical over 8 bases. Germline V gene lookup returns CDR1 MNHEY and CDR2 SVGAGI. The CDR3 is made up of 15 amino acids. V lost 6 bases, J lost 5 bases, and 11 bases stayed unmatched.

This clone is a singleton in its sample. J is TRBJ2-3 and V is TRBV5-1, with 8 bases identical to TRBD1. V was pared by 4 bases and J by 6 bases, with 10 bases of the junction left unmatched. CDR1 is SGHRS and CDR2 is YFSETQ in the germline V gene. This CDR3 is built from 15 residues. The CDR3 here is CASSLVQGARDTQYF. DNA of the CDR3: TGCGCCAGCAGCCTGGTCCAGGGGGCCAGGGATACGCAGTATTTT. Supplemented by reference TRBV5-1 and TRBJ2-3, the full variable domain reads KAGVTQTPRYLIKTRGQQVTLSCSPISGHRSVSWYQQTPGQGLQFLFEYFSETQRNKGNFPGRFSGRQFSNSRSEMNVSTLELGDSALYLCASSLVQGARDTQYFGPGTRLTVL.

The chain uses TRBV19 and TRBJ1-2; D uncertain. The V gene lost 4 bases and the J gene lost 5 bases, with 11 bases spanning the gap. Per the germline V gene, CDR1 is LNHDA and CDR2 is SQIVND (reference sequence). The CDR3 length is 13 residues. The DNA for the CDR3 is TGTGCCAGTAGTAGGGGAGACTTGTATGGCTACACCTTC. This encodes CASSRGDLYGYTF.

V is TRBV5-1 and J is TRBJ1-3, with a tentative D call TRBD1 (6 bases). CDR3 length: 20 amino acids. Per germline, CDR1 SGHRS and CDR2 YFSETQ. V lost 0 bases, J lost 0 bases, and 22 bases lay in between. CDR3 amino acids: CASSLAGQRNTNISGNTIYF. DNA for the CDR3: TGCGCCAGCAGCTTGGCCGGACAGCGCAACACTAATATCTCTGGAAACACCATATATTTT.

This chain connects TRBV2 to TRBJ1-1, with 11 positions matching TRBD1. V lost 1 base and J lost 4; bases outside the gene matches: 2. Germline loops: CDR1 SNHLY, CDR2 FYNNEI. CDR3 length equals 15 residues. The CDR3 loop is CASSEVGTGGTEAFF. The DNA of the CDR3 is TGTGCCAGCAGTGAAGTCGGGACAGGGGGCACTGAAGCTTTCTTT.

The J gene is TRBJ1-3, the V gene TRBV3-1 (or the pseudogene TRBV3-2); D unresolved. The CDR3 totals 15 residues. CDR1 is LGHDT and CDR2 is YNNKEL in the germline V gene (reference sequence). V was shortened by 0 bases and J by 0 bases, with 6 bases between the two germline ends. DNA of the CDR3: TGTGCCAGCAGCCAAGAGGGCCGCTCTGGAAACACCATATATTTT. This codes for CASSQEGRSGNTIYF.

The chain employs TRBV18 and TRBJ2-2, with a possible D match to TRBD1 (6 bases). The germline V gene has CDR1 KGHSH and CDR2 LQKENI. The V and J ends lost 2 bases and 6 bases respectively, with 13 bases between them. The CDR3 length is 15 residues. CDR3 protein: CASSPTQGGPGELFF. The CDR3 DNA is TGTGCCAGCTCACCAACACAGGGCGGACCCGGGGAGCTGTTTTTT. Drawing the rest from reference TRBV18 and TRBJ2-2, the complete variable domain is NAGVMQNPRHLVRRRGQEARLRCSPMKGHSHVYWYRQLPEEGLKFMVYLQKENIIDESGMPKERFSAEFPKEGPSILRIQQVVRGDSAAYFCASSPTQGGPGELFFGEGSRLTVL.

The genes are TRBV7-2 and TRBJ2-1; TRBD2 agrees at 8 bases. Germline V CDR1 and CDR2: SGHTA, FQGNSA. V shed 5 bases, J shed 3 bases, and the junction held 3 bases outside the gene matches. The CDR3 is 14 amino acids. The CDR3 DNA reads TGTGCCAGCAGCCCGGGACTAGGCTACAATGAGCAGTTCTTC. The encoded protein is CASSPGLGYNEQFF.

The chain joins TRBV20-1 to TRBJ2-1, with 9 bases lining up with TRBD2. The length of the CDR3 is 15 residues. Germline assignment: CDR1 DFQATT and CDR2 SNEGSKA (reference sequence). V lost 3 bases, J lost 6 bases, and 9 bases stayed unmatched. CDR3 coding DNA: TGCAGTGCTAGTAAGGGCGGGGGGGTAGGCAATGAGCAGTTCTTC. Amino acids: CSASKGGGVGNEQFF.

Only a few counts were recorded for this clone. The chain is built from TRBV12-5 and TRBJ2-1, with 12 bases identical to TRBD2. V shed 1 base and J 7 bases; nucleotides not matched to a gene: 8. Germline V CDR1 and CDR2: LGHNT, FRNRAP. The CDR3 sequence is 17 residues long. This CDR3 is CASGLGTSGVAGNEQFF. CDR3 DNA: TGTGCTAGTGGTTTGGGGACTAGCGGGGTCGCGGGGAATGAGCAGTTCTTC.

Remarks on this clone: This same CDR3 is encoded by further DNA sequences in the sample. The V call is TRBV5-1, the J call TRBJ1-6, with a tentative D call TRBD1 (5 bases). This CDR3 is 14 amino acids long. Germline CDR1 and CDR2: SGHRS and YFSETQ. V lost 2 bases and J lost 10, with 13 bases in between. DNA for the CDR3: TGCGCCAGCAGCTTAGCCGGGAGGGGATCACCCCTCCACTTT. Residues: CASSLAGRGSPLHF. Complete variable domain (other parts from reference TRBV5-1 and TRBJ1-6): KAGVTQTPRYLIKTRGQQVTLSCSPISGHRSVSWYQQTPGQGLQFLFEYFSETQRNKGNFPGRFSGRQFSNSRSEMNVSTLELGDSALYLCASSLAGRGSPLHFGNGTRLTVT.

CDR3 sequence (DNA): TGTGCCAGCAGGGACAGACCTTCTCCTTTCACAGATACGCAGTATTTT. This codes for CASRDRPSPFTDTQYF. This rearrangement joins TRBV27 to TRBJ2-3; possibly TRBD1 for D (6 bases). CDR1 MNHEY and CDR2 SMNVEV come from the germline V gene (reference sequence). V lost 6 bases, J lost 2 bases, and 18 bases lay in between. This CDR3 is 16 amino acids long.

The chain joins TRBV30 to TRBJ1-6, with TRBD1 as a possible D gene (6 bases). Per the germline V gene, CDR1 is GTSNPN and CDR2 is SVGIG (reference sequence). This CDR3 region has 13 residues. The V and J ends lost 4 bases and 7 bases respectively, with 11 bases between them. The CDR3, as DNA: TGTGCCTGGAATGCGGGGGCGAATTCACCCCTCCACTTT. Protein sequence: CAWNAGANSPLHF.

A single count supports this clone. CDR3 DNA: TGTGCCAGCAGCACCCGACAGAGGACACTTAATGAAGCTTTCTTT. It translates to CASSTRQRTLNEAFF. The V gene is TRBV7-9, the J gene TRBJ1-1, with D possibly TRBD1 on 5 matching bases. This CDR3 is 15 amino acids long. From germline, CDR1 is SEHNR and CDR2 FQNEAQ (reference sequence). V gave up 5 bases and J gave up 7 bases, with 20 bases separating them.

The chain has TRBV10-3 and TRBJ2-1, with TRBD2 identical over 9 bases. The CDR3 extends over 17 amino acids. Germline V gene lookup returns CDR1 ENHRY and CDR2 SYGVKD. J lost 6 bases, V lost 4 bases, and 13 bases had no gene match. Here the CDR3 reads CAISAGLASGVLNEQFF. DNA of the CDR3: TGTGCCATCAGTGCCGGGTTAGCTAGCGGGGTCCTCAATGAGCAGTTCTTC.

V usage is TRBV7-9 and J usage is TRBJ1-5; a possible D gene is TRBD1 (6 bases). The CDR3 consists of 13 residues. Germline loops: CDR1 SEHNR, CDR2 FQNEAQ (reference sequence). Trimming stripped 1 base from V and 5 bases from J, with 6 bases between. Written as DNA, the CDR3 is TGTGCCAGCAGCTTAGAGGGGGATCAGCCCCAGCATTTT. It encodes CASSLEGDQPQHF.

The chain couples TRBV3-1 (or the pseudogene TRBV3-2) to TRBJ1-3; TRBD1 matches 9 bases. CDR3 size: 15 residues. The ends lost 6 bases at V and 2 bases at J; junction bases unmatched: 5. Germline CDR1 and CDR2: LGHDT and YNNKEL (reference sequence). CDR3 in DNA: TGTGCCAGCAGTCTGACAGGGGGGACTGGAAACACCATATATTTT. Amino acids: CASSLTGGTGNTIYF.

The chain has TRBV19 and TRBJ1-5; D unclear. This CDR3 has 18 amino acids. The V end lost 9 bases, the J end lost 0 bases, and 24 bases lay between the germline ends. CDR1 and CDR2 (germline): LNHDA, SQIVND (reference sequence). CDR3 in DNA: TGTGCCAGCGTTGAACAGCAGACGTCTAGCTATAGCAATCAGCCCCAGCATTTT. Its translation is CASVEQQTSSYSNQPQHF.

This clone was observed a handful of times. In the same sample, other DNA sequences code for this CDR3. The V gene is TRBV18, the J gene TRBJ1-4; possible D gene TRBD1, 5 bases. The V gene's germline CDR1 is KGHSH and CDR2 LQKENI. The ends were cut back, 2 bases at V and 8 bases at J, with 9 bases in the middle. The CDR3 runs to 13 residues. The CDR3 sequence: CASSPGAGEKLFF. The CDR3 DNA is TGTGCCAGCTCACCAGGGGCGGGGGAAAAACTGTTTTTT. The entire variable domain, with the rest obtained from reference TRBV18 and TRBJ1-4, is as follows: NAGVMQNPRHLVRRRGQEARLRCSPMKGHSHVYWYRQLPEEGLKFMVYLQKENIIDESGMPKERFSAEFPKEGPSILRIQQVVRGDSAAYFCASSPGAGEKLFFGSGTQLSVL.

The chain carries TRBV18 and TRBJ1-2, with a possible D match to TRBD1 (5 bases). The V and J ends lost 1 base and 8 bases respectively, with 11 bases between them. CDR3 length: 13 amino acids. CDR1 and CDR2 from the germline V gene are KGHSH and LQKENI. CDR3 nucleotides: TGTGCCAGCTCACCACTTGGACAAAGAGGCTACACCTTC. It codes for CASSPLGQRGYTF. Variable domain in full (rest from reference TRBV18 and TRBJ1-2): NAGVMQNPRHLVRRRGQEARLRCSPMKGHSHVYWYRQLPEEGLKFMVYLQKENIIDESGMPKERFSAEFPKEGPSILRIQQVVRGDSAAYFCASSPLGQRGYTFGSGTRLTVV.

The chain couples TRBV5-1 to TRBJ2-7, with 12 bases that match TRBD2. This CDR3 is 15 amino acids long. Germline lookup yields CDR1 SGHRS and CDR2 YFSETQ. Trimming removed 5 bases from V and 6 bases from J; junction bases left unmatched: 9. CDR3 residues: CASSLGLAGFGEQYF. Here the CDR3 DNA reads TGCGCCAGCAGTCTCGGACTAGCGGGATTCGGCGAGCAGTACTTC.

V is TRBV5-5 and J is TRBJ1-1; D may be TRBD1 (6 bases). V shed 2 bases and J shed 4 bases, with 15 bases lying between them. The CDR3 extends over 15 amino acids. Germline V lookup: CDR1 SGHKS, CDR2 YYEKEE (reference sequence). Here the CDR3 DNA reads TGTGCCAGCAGCTTTTATTATACAGGGACCACTGAAGCTTTCTTT. This gives the protein CASSFYYTGTTEAFF.

The chain uses TRBV5-5 and TRBJ2-3; tentatively, D is TRBD2 (6 bases). The germline CDR1 and CDR2 sequences are SGHKS and YYEKEE (reference sequence). The CDR3 has 15 amino acids. Between the trimmed V and J ends, which lost 0 bases and 2 bases, there was a span of 10 bases. Here the CDR3 DNA reads TGTGCCAGCAGCTTGGTGGCGGGACCCACAGATACGCAGTATTTT. This encodes CASSLVAGPTDTQYF.

This sequence joins TRBV27 and TRBJ2-7, with 9 bases matching TRBD2. Germline CDR1 and CDR2: MNHEY and SMNVEV (reference sequence). The CDR3 length is 16 residues. The V and J ends lost 0 bases and 2 bases, in that order; junction bases with no gene match: 5. CDR3 DNA: TGTGCCAGCAGTTTATCGGGGACTAGCAACCCCTACGAGCAGTACTTC. It encodes CASSLSGTSNPYEQYF.

This chain joins TRBV7-9 and TRBJ2-7; TRBD1 aligns across 7 bases. The length of the CDR3 is 14 residues. Trimming cost V 8 bases and J 4 bases; bases outside gene matches: 11. Germline V gene data show CDR1 as SEHNR and CDR2 as FQNEAQ (reference sequence). The CDR3 DNA sequence: TGTGCCAGCGGAGCCCCAGGGGGACCTTACGAGCAGTACTTC. This codes for CASGAPGGPYEQYF. The complete variable domain, with remaining parts taken from reference TRBV7-9 and TRBJ2-7, reads DTGVSQNPRHKITKRGQNVTFRCDPISEHNRLYWYRQTLGQGPEFLTYFQNEAQLEKSRLLSDRFSAERPKGSFSTLEIQRTEQGDSAMYLCASGAPGGPYEQYFGPGTRLTVT.

The rearrangement joins TRBV19 to TRBJ2-7; D may be TRBD2 (6 bases). Trimming stripped 1 base from V and 2 bases from J, with 12 bases between. CDR3 size: 15 residues. The germline gives CDR1 LNHDA, CDR2 SQIVND (reference sequence). The CDR3 reads CASSIVGTSPYEQYF. The DNA for the CDR3 is TGTGCCAGTAGTATAGTAGGGACTTCGCCCTACGAGCAGTACTTC.

The chain uses TRBV7-8 and TRBJ1-3; 8 bases align to TRBD1. With 5 bases clipped from V and 1 base from J, the junction kept 13 bases outside the gene matches. Per germline, CDR1 SGHVS and CDR2 FQNEAQ. This CDR3 contains 18 residues. The CDR3 protein is CASSLRVTGAKSGNTIYF. DNA for the CDR3: TGTGCCAGCAGCCTTAGGGTGACAGGGGCAAAATCTGGAAACACCATATATTTT.